Presented here are 26 T cell receptor beta chains from one specimen sequenced in a study of control samples from healthy donors and cancer patients. TCRdb keeps only in-frame clones here, not all; method: immunoSEQ multiplex PCR. This table has about 61,000 clones, about 90% appearing once. Sequenced material: PBMCs. Receptors were obtained from a man in his 60s with colorectal cancer.

V and J are TRBV5-1 and TRBJ2-7, with TRBD2 as a possible D gene (6 bases). The CDR3 spans 15 residues. Germline-derived CDR1 and CDR2 are SGHRS and YFSETQ. V gave up 4 bases and J gave up 5 bases, with 19 bases separating them. CDR3 DNA sequence: TGCGCCAGCAGCCCAAGGCGAGGGACTGCGGACGAGCAGTACTTC. This gives the protein CASSPRRGTADEQYF. The variable domain in full, with the rest retrieved from reference TRBV5-1 and TRBJ2-7, is KAGVTQTPRYLIKTRGQQVTLSCSPISGHRSVSWYQQTPGQGLQFLFEYFSETQRNKGNFPGRFSGRQFSNSRSEMNVSTLELGDSALYLCASSPRRGTADEQYFGPGTRLTVT.

The rearrangement links TRBV11-1 to TRBJ2-3; possibly TRBD2 for D (6 bases). Germline CDR1 reads SGHAT; CDR2 reads FQDESV (reference sequence). The V end was cut by 3 bases, the J end by 1 base, with 14 bases between. This CDR3 spans 16 amino acids. The CDR3 bases are TGTGCCAGCAGCTTCTTCGGAGGGACCCGCACAGATACGCAGTATTTT. It codes for CASSFFGGTRTDTQYF.

The chain carries TRBV6-2 or TRBV6-3 and TRBJ1-5, with TRBD1 as a possible D gene (5 bases). This CDR3 has 16 residues. V was pared by 2 bases and J by 0 bases, with 11 bases between. The germline V gene encodes CDR1 MNHEY and CDR2 SVGEGT. Here the CDR3 reads CASSYLGLDSNQPQHF. DNA for the CDR3: TGTGCCAGCAGTTACCTGGGACTTGATAGCAATCAGCCCCAGCATTTT.

The chain combines TRBV27 with TRBJ1-1; a weak D match, TRBD1 (5 bases). Germline assignment: CDR1 MNHEY and CDR2 SMNVEV (reference sequence). Trimming removed 6 bases from V and 1 base from J, with 12 bases in between. There are 14 residues in the CDR3. The CDR3: CASRTGHRNTEAFF. In DNA, the CDR3 is TGTGCCAGCAGAACCGGACATAGGAACACTGAAGCTTTCTTT.

The chain links TRBV29-1 to TRBJ1-5; 9 nucleotides line up with TRBD1. CDR3 size: 14 residues. Germline V gene sequence: CDR1 SQVTM, CDR2 ANQGSEA. J lost 6 bases, V lost 5 bases, and 8 bases had no gene match. The CDR3 sequence: CSVNTGTGSQPQHF. The CDR3 DNA sequence: TGCAGCGTTAATACCGGGACAGGGAGTCAGCCCCAGCATTTT. Using reference TRBV29-1 and TRBJ1-5 for the parts outside the CDR3, the full variable domain is SAVISQKPSRDICQRGTSLTIQCQVDSQVTMMFWYRQQPGQSLTLIATANQGSEATYESGFVIDKFPISRPNLTFSTLTVSNMSPEDSSIYLCSVNTGTGSQPQHFGDGTRLSIL.

The rearrangement joins TRBV5-1 to TRBJ2-1; D not resolved. Trimming took off 4 bases at V and 4 bases at J, with 18 bases between the two ends. CDR1 is SGHRS, CDR2 YFSETQ, per germline. The CDR3 spans 16 residues. The CDR3 sequence: CASSGSGLGQYNEQFF. The CDR3 nucleotides read TGCGCCAGCAGCGGTTCGGGCCTAGGGCAATACAATGAGCAGTTCTTC.

This chain joins TRBV7-3 and TRBJ2-1; 8 bases agree with TRBD1. V lost 4 bases and J lost 6; bases outside the gene matches: 8. This CDR3 region has 15 residues. The germline V gene encodes CDR1 SGHTA and CDR2 FQGTGA. The CDR3 bases are TGTGCCAGCAGCTCGGACAGGGCTGCGTCCAATGAGCAGTTCTTC. It encodes CASSSDRAASNEQFF. Looking up the rest from reference TRBV7-3 and TRBJ2-1 gives the full variable domain: GAGVSQTPSNKVTEKGKYVELRCDPISGHTALYWYRQSLGQGPEFLIYFQGTGAADDSGLPNDRFFAVRPEGSVSTLKIQRTERGDSAVYLCASSSDRAASNEQFFGPGTRLTVL.

V gene TRBV27 combines with J gene TRBJ1-2; possible D gene TRBD1, 5 bases. Germline V gene sequence: CDR1 MNHEY, CDR2 SMNVEV (reference sequence). CDR3 length equals 13 residues. The V gene lost 5 bases and the J gene lost 5 bases, with 12 bases spanning the gap. The CDR3 nucleotides are TGTGCCAGCAGTCAGGGAGGTGGGTATGGCTACACCTTC. It translates to CASSQGGGYGYTF.

The chain employs TRBV5-1 and TRBJ2-7; 9 nucleotides align to TRBD1. The V and J ends lost 4 bases and 2 bases, in that order; junction bases with no gene match: 10. The germline V gene encodes CDR1 SGHRS and CDR2 YFSETQ. The CDR3 has 16 residues. The CDR3 bases are TGCGCCAGCAGCCCTCGCGGGACAGGGTTTACCTACGAGCAGTACTTC. This gives the protein CASSPRGTGFTYEQYF.

The chain employs TRBV5-1 and TRBJ1-1; 8 bases match TRBD1. The CDR3 sequence is 18 residues long. Germline CDR1 SGHRS, CDR2 YFSETQ. J lost 0 bases, V lost 0 bases, and 10 bases had no gene match. The CDR3 DNA follows: TGCGCCAGCAGCTTGGCATCCGGACAGGGAGGCATGAACACTGAAGCTTTCTTT. Its translation is CASSLASGQGGMNTEAFF.

The V gene is TRBV11-1, the J gene TRBJ2-7; 13 positions agree with TRBD2. V lost 4 bases, J lost 9 bases, and 6 bases stayed unmatched. The CDR3 is 14 residues long. Germline CDR1 is SGHAT and CDR2 is FQDESV (reference sequence). The CDR3 region has the DNA TGTGCCAGCAGCTCATGGACTAGCGGGGGTTGGCAGTACTTC. Translation: CASSSWTSGGWQYF.

The rearrangement uses TRBV29-1 and TRBJ1-6; TRBD1 aligns across 7 bases. V was clipped by 5 bases and J by 9 bases; unmatched bases: 7. The CDR3 extends over 13 amino acids. Germline lookup yields CDR1 SQVTM and CDR2 ANQGSEA. The CDR3 bases are TGCAGCGTTCAACAGGGGCTCGGTTCACCCCTCCACTTT. Encoded protein: CSVQQGLGSPLHF.

This chain links TRBV7-9 with TRBJ2-1; TRBD2 might be the D (5 bases). The germline V gene encodes CDR1 SEHNR and CDR2 FQNEAQ (reference sequence). The V end was cut by 1 base, the J end by 9 bases, with 10 bases between. The CDR3 spans 13 residues. The CDR3 is CASSLGPGGEQFF. The CDR3 nucleotides are TGTGCCAGCAGCTTAGGACCTGGAGGTGAGCAGTTCTTC.

The chain joins TRBV9 to TRBJ2-3; D possibly matches TRBD1 or TRBD2 (5 bases each). Trimming removed 0 bases from V and 2 bases from J, with 10 bases in between. Germline CDR1 SGDLS, CDR2 YYNGEE. The CDR3 has 15 amino acids. In DNA, the CDR3 is TGTGCCAGCAGCGTAGCTTTGGGGGACACAGATACGCAGTATTTT. Its translation is CASSVALGDTDTQYF. The whole variable domain, filled in from reference TRBV9 and TRBJ2-3, reads DSGVTQTPKHLITATGQRVTLRCSPRSGDLSVYWYQQSLDQGLQFLIQYYNGEERAKGNILERFSAQQFPDLHSELNLSSLELGDSALYFCASSVALGDTDTQYFGPGTRLTVL.

The chain joins TRBV4-1 to TRBJ2-5; TRBD1 or TRBD2 may be the D gene (6 bases each). CDR3 size: 16 residues. CDR1 is MGHRA, CDR2 YSYEKL, per germline. Trimming pared 2 bases from V and 2 bases from J, leaving 15 bases between. CDR3 in amino acids: CASSQPSTGAQETQYF. The CDR3 nucleotides read TGCGCCAGCAGCCAACCCTCCACGGGGGCACAAGAGACCCAGTACTTC.

The rearrangement links TRBV6-5 to TRBJ2-7; possibly TRBD2 for D (6 bases). Germline loops: CDR1 MNHEY, CDR2 SVGAGI. Trimming took off 5 bases at V and 4 bases at J, with 15 bases between the two ends. The CDR3 runs to 14 residues. DNA for the CDR3: TGTGCCAGCAGTACGGGAGCCGGGCCTTACGAGCAGTACTTC. Its protein product is CASSTGAGPYEQYF.

This clone has more than one count but fewer than ten. V is TRBV27 and J is TRBJ2-2; D might be TRBD1 or TRBD2, each matching 5 bases. CDR1 and CDR2 (germline): MNHEY, SMNVEV (reference sequence). The CDR3 loop spans 13 amino acids. V gave up 10 bases and J gave up 6 bases, with 15 bases separating them. CDR3 sequence reads: CATAYGAAGELFF. DNA for the CDR3: TGTGCCACCGCGTACGGGGCGGCCGGGGAGCTGTTTTTT.

The chain employs TRBV7-2 and TRBJ1-3; possibly TRBD1 for D (6 bases). Germline CDR1 reads SGHTA; CDR2 reads FQGNSA. The CDR3 runs to 16 residues. V lost 1 base, J lost 2 bases, and 12 bases lay in between. CDR3 protein: CASSLGPDRTGNTIYF. The CDR3 DNA sequence: TGTGCCAGCAGCTTAGGGCCGGACAGAACTGGAAACACCATATATTTT.

The rearrangement links TRBV4-1 to TRBJ2-2, with 9 bases fitting TRBD1. Germline V gene data show CDR1 as MGHRA and CDR2 as YSYEKL. The CDR3 runs to 17 residues. V lost 2 bases to trimming and J lost 2 bases; unmatched junction nucleotides: 6. CDR3 DNA sequence: TGCGCCAGCAGCCAACAGGGGACAGGGTTAAACACCGGGGAGCTGTTTTTT. Amino acids: CASSQQGTGLNTGELFF.

This clone showed up just once. The J gene is TRBJ2-7, the V gene TRBV19, with TRBD1 as a possible D gene (6 bases). The germline gives CDR1 LNHDA, CDR2 SQIVND (reference sequence). The V gene lost 3 bases and the J gene lost 4 bases, with 13 bases spanning the gap. CDR3 length equals 14 residues. CDR3 residues: CASSMAGALYEQYF. The CDR3 DNA is TGTGCCAGTAGTATGGCAGGGGCGTTGTACGAGCAGTACTTC.

The chain employs TRBV7-9 and TRBJ2-2; D is uncertain. Per germline, CDR1 SEHNR and CDR2 FQNEAQ (reference sequence). The CDR3 has 15 residues. Trimming took 5 bases from V and 4 from J, leaving 14 bases between them. The CDR3 loop is CASSGDSDFTGELFF. Here the CDR3 DNA reads TGTGCCAGCAGCGGAGACTCCGATTTCACCGGGGAGCTGTTTTTT.

The V call is TRBV3-1 (or the pseudogene TRBV3-2), the J call TRBJ2-7; D unclear. V shed 4 bases and J shed 2 bases, with 6 bases lying between them. The CDR3 has 12 residues. CDR1 is LGHDT and CDR2 is YNNKEL in the germline V gene (reference sequence). The CDR3 spells CASSLSTYEQYF. As DNA, the CDR3 is TGTGCCAGCAGCCTCTCAACCTACGAGCAGTACTTC.

This sequence joins TRBV5-6 and TRBJ2-1; D might be TRBD2 (6 bases). The germline V gene has CDR1 SGHDT and CDR2 YYEEEE. This CDR3 is 16 amino acids long. Trimming took 2 bases from V and 10 from J, leaving 22 bases between them. The CDR3 loop is CASSLFSLAGRGEQFF. CDR3 bases: TGTGCCAGCAGCTTATTTTCTCTGGCGGGGAGAGGGGAGCAGTTCTTC.

The V and J genes are TRBV7-2 and TRBJ2-5; D gene uncertain. The CDR3 has 13 amino acids. The V end was cut by 1 base, the J end by 4 bases, with 7 bases between. Germline lookup yields CDR1 SGHTA and CDR2 FQGNSA. CDR3 DNA: TGTGCCAGCAGCTTAGTCAGGTTAGAGACCCAGTACTTC. It codes for CASSLVRLETQYF.

This chain joins TRBV27 and TRBJ2-7; the D is unclear. CDR1 and CDR2 (germline): MNHEY, SMNVEV (reference sequence). Deletions cut 2 bases from V and 3 bases from J, with 11 bases between. CDR3 length: 14 residues. The CDR3 reads CASSLRAGSYEQYF. The CDR3 DNA reads as TGTGCCAGCAGTTTAAGGGCAGGCAGCTACGAGCAGTACTTC.

For this clone: A junction boundary mismatches the germline segment, possibly from a read error. This chain joins TRBV24-1 and TRBJ2-7; D perhaps matches TRBD1 (6 bases). CDR1 KGHDR and CDR2 SFDVKD come from the germline V gene. The CDR3 has 12 amino acids. CDR3 sequence reads: CATSDPRGQRFF. CDR3 nucleotide sequence: TGTGCCACCAGTGACCCGAGAGGACAGCGATTCTTC.